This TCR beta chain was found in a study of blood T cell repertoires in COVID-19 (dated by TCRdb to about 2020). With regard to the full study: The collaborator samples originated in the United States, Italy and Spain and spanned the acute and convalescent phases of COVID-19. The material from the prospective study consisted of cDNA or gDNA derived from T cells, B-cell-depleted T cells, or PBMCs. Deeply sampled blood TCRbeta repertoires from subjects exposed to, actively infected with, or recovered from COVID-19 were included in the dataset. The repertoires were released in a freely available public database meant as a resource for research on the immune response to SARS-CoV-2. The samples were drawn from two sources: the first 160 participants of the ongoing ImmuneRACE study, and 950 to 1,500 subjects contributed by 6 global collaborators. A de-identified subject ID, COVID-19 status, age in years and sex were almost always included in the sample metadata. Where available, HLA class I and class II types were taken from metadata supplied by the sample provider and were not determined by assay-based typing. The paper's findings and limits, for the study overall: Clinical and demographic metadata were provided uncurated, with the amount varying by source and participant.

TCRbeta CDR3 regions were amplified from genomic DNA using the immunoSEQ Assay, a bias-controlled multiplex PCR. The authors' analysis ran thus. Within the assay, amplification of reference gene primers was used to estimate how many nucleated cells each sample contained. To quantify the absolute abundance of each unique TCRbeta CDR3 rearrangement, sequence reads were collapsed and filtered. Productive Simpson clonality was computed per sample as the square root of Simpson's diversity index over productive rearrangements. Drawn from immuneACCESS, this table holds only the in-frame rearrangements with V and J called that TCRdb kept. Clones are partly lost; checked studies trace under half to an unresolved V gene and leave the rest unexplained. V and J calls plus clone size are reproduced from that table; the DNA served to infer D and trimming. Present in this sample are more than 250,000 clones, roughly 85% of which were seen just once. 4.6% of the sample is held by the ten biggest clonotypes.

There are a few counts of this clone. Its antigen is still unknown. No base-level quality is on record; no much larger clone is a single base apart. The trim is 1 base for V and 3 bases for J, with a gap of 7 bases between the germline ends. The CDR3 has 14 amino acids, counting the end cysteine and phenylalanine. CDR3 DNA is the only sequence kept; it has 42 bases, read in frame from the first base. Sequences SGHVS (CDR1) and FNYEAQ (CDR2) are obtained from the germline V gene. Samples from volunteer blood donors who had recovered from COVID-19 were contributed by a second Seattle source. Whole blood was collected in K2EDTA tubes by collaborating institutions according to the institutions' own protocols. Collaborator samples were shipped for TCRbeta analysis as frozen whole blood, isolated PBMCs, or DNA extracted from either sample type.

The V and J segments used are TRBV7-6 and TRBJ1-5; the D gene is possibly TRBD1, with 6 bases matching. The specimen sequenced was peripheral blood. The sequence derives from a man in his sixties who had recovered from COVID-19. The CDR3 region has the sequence CASSLDRDNQPQHF. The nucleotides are TGTGCCAGCAGCTTAGACAGGGACAATCAGCCCCAGCATTTT. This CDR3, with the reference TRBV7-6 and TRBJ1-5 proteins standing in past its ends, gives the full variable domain GAGVSQSPRYKVTKRGQDVALRCDPISGHVSLYWYRQALGQGPEFLTYFNYEAQQDKSGLPNDRFSAERPEGSISTLTIQRTEQRDSAMYRCASSLDRDNQPQHFGDGTRLSIL.